A selection of T cell receptor beta chains follows, all from one sample in a study of blood T cells in healthy people across ages. TCRdb passed the 5' RACE reads through MiXCR, listing each CDR3 protein once. The sample holds over a million distinct CDR3 sequences; about 23% are singletons and the top ten take around 0.75%. These same data were also listed under a study on T cells of mothers and their children.

Input material: blood. Receptor source: a girl under 10 years old in good health. The CDR3 runs from the conserved cysteine through the conserved F or W.

v_gene	j_gene	CDR3aa
TRBV29-1	TRBJ2-1	CSVSRGGTEQFF
TRBV3-1	TRBJ2-2	CASSQDPGVGTSRPGELFF
TRBV29-1	TRBJ2-7	CSIQREGRPYEQYF
TRBV20-1	TRBJ2-5	CSSSQYSSGGSQETQYF
TRBV6-1	TRBJ2-5	CASSEGLAGGALFF
TRBV9	TRBJ2-5	CASSVVGAGGSQETQYF
TRBV5-1	TRBJ1-1	CASSLAGPREAFF
TRBV4-1	TRBJ1-1	CASSQGQEAFF
TRBV20-1	TRBJ1-2	CSARDGKNYGYTF
TRBV9	TRBJ1-6	CASSAGQGGSPLHF
TRBV7-2	TRBJ2-5	CASSGESVYQETQYF
TRBV4-3	TRBJ2-1	CASSPTLAGWNNEQFF
TRBV29-1	TRBJ1-1	CSVGPRGTEAFF
TRBV29-1	TRBJ2-3	CSAEQGTDTQYF
TRBV5-1	TRBJ2-5	CASSFLAGKKETQYF
TRBV7-9	TRBJ2-4	CASSDTSGGPQYF
TRBV2	TRBJ1-1	CASSSTVPFF
TRBV7-2	TRBJ2-1	CATRRTSPYNEQFF
TRBV29-1	TRBJ1-2	CSVVTGAYGYIF
TRBV28	TRBJ2-2	CASKLAGATGELFF
TRBV7-8	TRBJ2-1	CTSSRGSDYRTNEQFF
TRBV27	TRBJ1-2	CASSASRTLNYGYTF
TRBV20-1	TRBJ2-3	CSARRGAGTDTQYF
TRBV5-1	TRBJ2-5	CASSRGLEITETQYF
TRBV27	TRBJ2-5	CASSLWGSSTETQYF